This T cell receptor beta chain appears in the sequencing data of a study of T cell responses to AZD1222 COVID-19 vaccine. Pooled samples include second doses given at about 4 or 12 weeks. Study results and caveats: The donors showed a predominance of white British ancestry and of females, with possible underestimation of clonal diversity. Regions 160-218 and 743-854 held dominance among vaccine-associated CD4 TCRs, which spanned spike.

The CDR3 length is 13 residues. V gave up 3 bases and J gave up 7 bases, with 12 bases separating them. Germline CDR1 SGHTA, CDR2 FQGNSA. The method was immunoSEQ multiplex PCR; TCRdb's version includes in-frame clones alone and lacks a portion of them. The table lists about 56,000 clones, 75% to 90% of them singletons, with 6.9% in the top ten. Turning to this clone: Its matching antigen is unknown.

This TCR came from an adult who received the AZD1222 COVID-19 vaccine. V and J are TRBV7-2 and TRBJ1-1, with D perhaps TRBD1 (5 bases). Sample: peripheral blood, taken 28 days after the second AZD1222 dose. The CDR3 sequence: CASSFPGGVEAFF. The CDR3 DNA sequence: TGTGCCAGCAGCTTCCCGGGGGGGGTTGAAGCTTTCTTT.